The 13 T cell receptor beta chains below come from one sample, sequenced in a study of blood T cells in healthy people across ages. The use of a sample-barcoded 5' primer and a J-beta primer mix characterized a second PCR of roughly 6 to 12 cycles. Via MiXCR, TCRdb re-called the 5' RACE reads, giving one row per CDR3 protein. The data show about 640,000 distinct CDR3 sequences, with approximately 50% seen just once and 30% to 40% held by the top ten. Sequencing was performed on blood. These receptors all come from a man aged 55 to 70 in good health.

The chain recombines TRBV3-1 with TRBJ1-4; D is ambiguous. V was clipped by 0 bases and J by 5 bases, with 13 bases between them. CDR1 and CDR2 (germline): LGHDT, YNNKEL (reference sequence). The CDR3 extends over 16 amino acids. CDR3 loop: CASSQDSGAGNEKLFF. As DNA, the CDR3 is TGTGCCAGCAGCCAAGATTCGGGCGCCGGAAATGAAAAACTGTTTTTT.

The V call is TRBV5-1, the J call TRBJ2-1; tentative D call: TRBD2 (6 bases). V was trimmed by 0 bases and J by 8 bases, leaving 18 bases between them. The CDR3 sequence is 16 residues long. Germline V lookup: CDR1 SGHRS, CDR2 YFSETQ. The CDR3 region has the DNA TGCGCCAGCAGCTTGGAATCTGGAGGGGCGGTTGATGAGCAGTTCTTC. Translated, it gives CASSLESGGAVDEQFF.

Here the CDR3 DNA reads TGCAGTGCTAGAGAGGGTCAAGAGACCCAGTACTTC. Amino acid sequence: CSAREGQETQYF. The chain links TRBV20-1 to TRBJ2-5; no reliable D call. CDR1 and CDR2 from the germline V gene are DFQATT and SNEGSKA (reference sequence). The CDR3 contains 12 residues. Deletions cut 0 bases from V and 2 bases from J, with 4 bases between.

The V gene is TRBV28, the J gene TRBJ2-7; tentatively, D is TRBD1 (5 bases). The CDR3 loop spans 14 amino acids. V lost 6 bases and J 2 bases, leaving 14 bases between the germline ends. CDR1 and CDR2 (germline): MDHEN, SYDVKM. The chain's CDR3 is CASSLGAQTYEQYF. CDR3 coding DNA: TGTGCCAGCAGCTTAGGGGCCCAAACCTACGAGCAGTACTTC.

V is TRBV20-1 and J is TRBJ2-3, with TRBD2 identical over 8 bases. Germline CDR1 is DFQATT and CDR2 is SNEGSKA (reference sequence). J lost 3 bases, V lost 0 bases, and 5 bases had no gene match. CDR3 length: 15 amino acids. CDR3 loop: CSARDPLAGTDTQYF. The CDR3 bases are TGCAGTGCTAGAGATCCTTTAGCGGGAACAGATACGCAGTATTTT.

The V gene is TRBV7-2, the J gene TRBJ2-1, with 9 positions matching TRBD2. The CDR3 runs to 16 residues. The V segment lost 2 bases and the J segment 5 bases; nucleotides outside the gene matches: 7. Germline V CDR1 and CDR2: SGHTA, FQGNSA. The DNA for the CDR3 is TGTGCCAGCAGCTTACTGTTTAGCGGGGGTAACAATGAGCAGTTCTTC. Its protein product is CASSLLFSGGNNEQFF.

The chain is built from TRBV7-2 and TRBJ1-5, with a possible D match to TRBD1 (6 bases). Trimming cost V 3 bases and J 4 bases, with 10 bases left between them. Per the germline V gene, CDR1 is SGHTA and CDR2 is FQGNSA. The CDR3 length is 14 residues. DNA for the CDR3: TGTGCCAGCAGCTTTAAGGGGGGTAATCAGCCCCAGCATTTT. Its protein is CASSFKGGNQPQHF.

The genes are TRBV29-1 and TRBJ2-5; 10 positions agree with TRBD1. This CDR3 region has 13 residues. J was trimmed by 1 base and V by 5 bases; bases with no gene match: 1. Germline V gives CDR1 SQVTM, CDR2 ANQGSEA. CDR3 in amino acids: CSVRTGGQETQYF. CDR3 bases: TGCAGCGTTAGGACAGGGGGCCAAGAGACCCAGTACTTC.

The chain joins TRBV3-1 to TRBJ2-1; unclear D gene. Germline loops: CDR1 LGHDT, CDR2 YNNKEL (reference sequence). The CDR3 spans 15 residues. V shed 1 base and J shed 7 bases, with 14 bases lying between them. The DNA of the CDR3 is TGTGCCAGCAGCCAAGGTTTGGTCCTGGGGAATGAGCAGTTCTTC. This codes for CASSQGLVLGNEQFF.

This clonotype was detected only once. CDR3 protein: CASSLAAGKQGEKLFF. CDR3 in DNA: TGTGCCAGCAGCTTAGCAGCAGGGAAACAAGGTGAAAAACTGTTTTTT. The chain is built from TRBV7-9 and TRBJ1-4; the D gene is possibly TRBD1 (5 bases). Germline loops: CDR1 SEHNR, CDR2 FQNEAQ (reference sequence). This CDR3 region has 16 residues. V was trimmed by 0 bases and J by 7 bases, leaving 15 bases between them.

This clonotype was seen a few times. The chain joins TRBV5-1 to TRBJ2-1; 8 bases fit TRBD1. The ends lost 4 bases at V and 6 bases at J; junction bases unmatched: 6. The CDR3 length is 14 residues. CDR1 is SGHRS and CDR2 is YFSETQ in the germline V gene. CDR3 protein: CASSTRTGINEQFF. The DNA of the CDR3 is TGCGCCAGCAGCACCCGGACAGGGATCAATGAGCAGTTCTTC.

The CDR3 DNA is TGCAGTGCTAGAGTACTAGCGGGGGCCTTTCCCTACGAGCAGTACTTC. Translated, it gives CSARVLAGAFPYEQYF. The chain links TRBV20-1 to TRBJ2-4; 11 bases fit TRBD2. Matching the DNA end better, TRBJ2-7 makes the J call doubtful. CDR3 length: 16 amino acids. Germline CDR1 and CDR2: DFQATT and SNEGSKA (reference sequence).

The V and J genes are TRBV5-1 and TRBJ2-7; D is possibly TRBD1 or TRBD2 (6 bases each). Germline loops: CDR1 SGHRS, CDR2 YFSETQ. V lost 4 bases and J 7 bases, leaving 18 bases between the germline ends. The CDR3 has 14 residues. CDR3 protein: CASSRGASTGEQYF. As DNA, the CDR3 is TGCGCCAGCAGCCGCGGGGCCTCCACAGGGGAGCAGTACTTC.